This passage covers 23 T cell receptor beta chains from one sample sequenced in a study of chemoradiotherapy in HPV16-positive cancers. Sequenced by immunoSEQ multiplex PCR; TCRdb stores in-frame clones only, minus some. The data contain roughly 13,000 clones, roughly 79% of them singletons. The sample here was taken from a patient who underwent chemoradiotherapy. The receptors were sampled from a human donor with HPV-associated anogenital cancer.

The gene calls are TRBV2 and TRBJ2-1; D not resolved. Germline V lookup: CDR1 SNHLY, CDR2 FYNNEI. The germline V and J ends were trimmed by 7 bases and 2 bases, with 9 bases remaining between them. CDR3 size: 13 residues. The CDR3 loop is CASTGLAYNEQFF. The CDR3 coding sequence is TGTGCCAGCACGGGCCTAGCCTACAATGAGCAGTTCTTC.

V usage is TRBV10-2 and J usage is TRBJ1-2; a possible D gene is TRBD1 (6 bases). This CDR3 has 11 residues. Deletions cut 8 bases from V and 7 bases from J, with 11 bases between. Germline CDR1 WSHSY, CDR2 SAAADI. The CDR3 nucleotides are TGCGCCAGCGCTCAGGGGTCTGGCTACACCTTC. Protein product: CASAQGSGYTF.

The chain's CDR3 is CASSFKREGGTGTYEQYF. The DNA of the CDR3 is TGTGCCAGCAGTTTTAAGCGGGAGGGGGGGACTGGGACCTACGAGCAGTACTTC. V is TRBV28 and J is TRBJ2-7, with TRBD2 matching over 10 bases. Germline V CDR1 and CDR2: MDHEN, SYDVKM. V lost 3 bases and J lost 2; bases outside the gene matches: 13. This CDR3 spans 18 amino acids.

V gene TRBV10-2 combines with J gene TRBJ2-1, with 10 bases aligning to TRBD2. This CDR3 has 14 residues. Trimming took 4 bases from V and 9 from J; bases not matched to a gene: 6. The germline gives CDR1 WSHSY, CDR2 SAAADI. CDR3 sequence (DNA): TGCGCCAGCAGTGGTTCTAGCGGGAGAATTGAGCAGTTCTTC. The encoded protein is CASSGSSGRIEQFF.

The chain links TRBV2 to TRBJ2-3; no firm D call. The CDR3 spans 15 residues. Germline V CDR1 and CDR2: SNHLY, FYNNEI. V lost 1 base and J 3 bases, leaving 11 bases between the germline ends. CDR3 DNA sequence: TGTGCCAGCAGTGAAGGCCAGGTATATACAGATACGCAGTATTTT. Protein: CASSEGQVYTDTQYF.

The chain combines TRBV30 with TRBJ2-7; 9 positions agree with TRBD2. CDR1 is GTSNPN and CDR2 is SVGIG in the germline V gene (reference sequence). This CDR3 has 15 residues. After removal of 0 bases from V and 5 bases from J, the junction contained 8 bases not matched to a gene. The CDR3 sequence is CAWSVGLAGMNEQYF. The CDR3 DNA follows: TGTGCCTGGAGTGTAGGTCTAGCGGGAATGAACGAGCAGTACTTC. Based on the CDR3 plus reference TRBV30 and TRBJ2-7, the full variable domain is SQTIHQWPATLVQPVGSPLSLECTVEGTSNPNLYWYRQAAGRGLQLLFYSVGIGQISSEVPQNLSASRPQDRQFILSSKKLLLSDSGFYLCAWSVGLAGMNEQYFGPGTRLTVT.

The chain uses TRBV2 and TRBJ1-5, with D perhaps TRBD1 (5 bases). The CDR3 is 15 amino acids. The germline V and J ends were trimmed by 6 bases and 0 bases, with 12 bases remaining between them. Germline loops: CDR1 SNHLY, CDR2 FYNNEI. CDR3 nucleotides: TGTGCCAGCAGGTGGACACCATATAGCAATCAGCCCCAGCATTTT. It specifies CASRWTPYSNQPQHF.

The rearrangement uses TRBV11-2 and TRBJ2-3, with D perhaps matching TRBD1 (6 bases). This CDR3 has 12 residues. V lost 8 bases, J lost 4 bases, and 10 bases lay in between. Germline V CDR1 and CDR2: SGHAT, FQNNGV. The CDR3 loop is CASGKGADTQYF. Written as DNA, the CDR3 is TGTGCCAGCGGCAAGGGGGCAGATACGCAGTATTTT.

This clone was seen a few times. The chain uses TRBV7-6 and TRBJ2-7; D unresolved. Trimming stripped 1 base from V and 3 bases from J, with 10 bases between. Germline CDR1 SGHVS, CDR2 FNYEAQ. The CDR3 length is 14 residues. Here the CDR3 DNA reads TGTGCCAGCAGCTTAGGCCAGAACCTCTACGAGCAGTACTTC. Translated: CASSLGQNLYEQYF.

Notes on this clone: Its ends do not fully match the called genes, so a read error is possible. The rearrangement joins TRBV18 to TRBJ2-7; TRBD2 matches 11 bases. Germline V gene data show CDR1 as KGHSH and CDR2 as LQKENI. The CDR3 length is 17 residues. This chain's CDR3 is CASSPLAGVTYGDEQYF. Written as DNA, the CDR3 is TGTGCCAGCTCTCCACTAGCGGGAGTTACGTATGGCGACGAGCAGTACTTC. The full variable domain, in which reference TRBV18 and TRBJ2-7 provide the parts outside the CDR3, is NAGVMQNPRHLVRRRGQEARLRCSPMKGHSHVYWYRQLPEEGLKFMVYLQKENIIDESGMPKERFSAEFPKEGPSILRIQQVVRGDSAAYFCASSPLAGVTYGDEQYFGPGTRLTVT.

The chain employs TRBV19 and TRBJ1-1; no firm D call. The V gene lost 0 bases and the J gene lost 1 base, with 6 bases spanning the gap. The CDR3 runs 14 residues. Germline V gene data show CDR1 as LNHDA and CDR2 as SQIVND (reference sequence). Here the CDR3 reads CASSIDSRNTEAFF. The CDR3 DNA reads as TGTGCCAGTAGTATAGATAGCCGGAACACTGAAGCTTTCTTT.

The rearrangement joins TRBV9 to TRBJ2-3; 7 nucleotides agree with TRBD2. The CDR3 is made up of 16 amino acids. V was clipped by 3 bases and J by 1 base; unmatched bases: 8. Germline-derived CDR1 and CDR2 are SGDLS and YYNGEE. The chain's CDR3 is CASSGGGGVGTDTQYF. The CDR3 DNA follows: TGTGCCAGCAGCGGCGGGGGAGGGGTGGGCACAGATACGCAGTATTTT.

A remark on this clone: One end of the junction varies from germline; a read error may be responsible. The chain is built from TRBV27 and TRBJ2-2, with TRBD2 as a possible D gene (5 bases). Per germline, CDR1 MNHEY and CDR2 SMNVEV (reference sequence). The CDR3 has 12 residues. This chain's CDR3 is CASIGTLGKLFF. CDR3 sequence (DNA): TGTGCCAGCATCGGAACGCTCGGGAAGCTGTTTTTT.

The chain is built from TRBV7-8 and TRBJ2-3; D is ambiguous. The CDR3 runs to 13 residues. Germline CDR1 and CDR2: SGHVS and FQNEAQ. Trimming shortened V by 5 bases and J by 5 bases, and 11 bases separated the two germline ends. The CDR3 reads CASSQELIDTQYF. The CDR3 bases are TGTGCCAGCAGCCAAGAACTAATAGATACGCAGTATTTT.

The chain uses TRBV29-1 and TRBJ1-1, with D perhaps matching TRBD1 (5 bases). CDR1 and CDR2 from the germline V gene are SQVTM and ANQGSEA. Between the trimmed V and J ends, which lost 7 bases and 0 bases, there was a span of 18 bases. The CDR3 has 15 residues. CDR3 region: CSAERDSSMNTEAFF. The DNA of the CDR3 is TGCAGCGCGGAAAGAGACAGCTCGATGAACACTGAAGCTTTCTTT. Using reference TRBV29-1 and TRBJ1-1 for the parts outside the CDR3, the full variable domain is SAVISQKPSRDICQRGTSLTIQCQVDSQVTMMFWYRQQPGQSLTLIATANQGSEATYESGFVIDKFPISRPNLTFSTLTVSNMSPEDSSIYLCSAERDSSMNTEAFFGQGTRLTVV.

V gene TRBV13 combines with J gene TRBJ1-4; D is unresolved. Germline CDR1 and CDR2: PRHDT and FYEKMQ (reference sequence). V lost 3 bases, J lost 5 bases, and 10 bases lay in between. CDR3 length equals 14 residues. The CDR3 coding sequence is TGTGCCAGCAGCTTTCGCGTGGGGAATGAAAAACTGTTTTTT. Translated, it gives CASSFRVGNEKLFF.

The chain couples TRBV5-1 to TRBJ2-1; D not certain. Germline assignment: CDR1 SGHRS and CDR2 YFSETQ. The CDR3 has 15 amino acids. V was clipped by 0 bases and J by 3 bases, with 10 bases between them. CDR3 nucleotide sequence: TGCGCCAGCAGCTTGGGGCAGTCTTACTACAATGAGCAGTTCTTC. This encodes CASSLGQSYYNEQFF.

This clone was seen more than once but under ten times. The DNA for the CDR3 is TGTGCCAGCAGCGTGTCAGGGGCGACCCCCACAGATACGCAGTATTTT. It encodes CASSVSGATPTDTQYF. V and J are TRBV9 and TRBJ2-3, with a weak D call TRBD1 (6 bases). This CDR3 region has 16 residues. The V end was cut by 2 bases, the J end by 2 bases, with 15 bases between. Germline V lookup: CDR1 SGDLS, CDR2 YYNGEE.

This clone was seen a handful of times. V gene TRBV11-3 combines with J gene TRBJ2-3, with 10 bases that match TRBD2. The V segment lost 5 bases and the J segment 1 base; nucleotides outside the gene matches: 3. The germline CDR1 and CDR2 sequences are SGHNT and YENEEA. CDR3 length equals 15 residues. CDR3 bases: TGTGCCAGCAGCCCCGGGACTAGCGGCACAGATACGCAGTATTTT. As protein: CASSPGTSGTDTQYF.

This sequence joins TRBV27 and TRBJ2-3; the D call may be TRBD1 or TRBD2 (5 bases each). The CDR3 has 17 residues. The V gene lost 5 bases and the J gene lost 0 bases, with 18 bases spanning the gap. Germline V gene data show CDR1 as MNHEY and CDR2 as SMNVEV (reference sequence). CDR3 DNA: TGTGCCAGCAGTCCAACATGGCGACGGGACAGCACAGATACGCAGTATTTT. It yields the protein CASSPTWRRDSTDTQYF.

The chain recombines TRBV10-1 with TRBJ2-5; the match to TRBD1 covers 10 bases. Germline V lookup: CDR1 WNHNN, CDR2 SYGVQD (reference sequence). CDR3 length: 16 residues. V lost 4 bases, J lost 6 bases, and 11 bases stayed unmatched. CDR3 sequence: CASSGAPGQGLKTQYF. In DNA, the CDR3 is TGCGCCAGCAGTGGGGCTCCGGGACAGGGGTTAAAGACCCAGTACTTC.

The chain carries TRBV6-6 and TRBJ1-4; D not resolved. V shed 2 bases and J shed 5 bases, with 12 bases lying between them. Germline lookup yields CDR1 MNHNY and CDR2 SVGAGI (reference sequence). The CDR3 totals 15 residues. The DNA for the CDR3 is TGTGCCAGCAGTTACCATCGGGCCAGAAATGAAAAACTGTTTTTT. As protein: CASSYHRARNEKLFF.

The V gene is TRBV14, the J gene TRBJ2-1; D possibly corresponds to TRBD1 (6 bases). V was clipped by 0 bases and J by 1 base, with 7 bases between them. Per germline, CDR1 SGHDN and CDR2 FVKESK. This CDR3 comprises 15 residues. The CDR3 protein is CASSQDQGSYNEQFF. The CDR3 coding sequence is TGTGCCAGCAGCCAAGATCAGGGGTCCTACAATGAGCAGTTCTTC.